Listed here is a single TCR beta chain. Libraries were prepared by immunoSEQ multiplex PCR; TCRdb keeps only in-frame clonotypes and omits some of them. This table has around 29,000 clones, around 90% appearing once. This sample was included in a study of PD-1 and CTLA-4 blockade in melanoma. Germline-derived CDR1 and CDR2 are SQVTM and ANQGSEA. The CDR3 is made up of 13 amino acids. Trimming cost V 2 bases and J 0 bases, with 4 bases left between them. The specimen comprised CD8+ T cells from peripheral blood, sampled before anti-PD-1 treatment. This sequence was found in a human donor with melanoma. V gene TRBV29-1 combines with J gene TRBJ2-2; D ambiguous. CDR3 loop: CSVERSNTGELFF. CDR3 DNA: TGCAGCGTTGAAAGATCGAACACCGGGGAGCTGTTTTTT.